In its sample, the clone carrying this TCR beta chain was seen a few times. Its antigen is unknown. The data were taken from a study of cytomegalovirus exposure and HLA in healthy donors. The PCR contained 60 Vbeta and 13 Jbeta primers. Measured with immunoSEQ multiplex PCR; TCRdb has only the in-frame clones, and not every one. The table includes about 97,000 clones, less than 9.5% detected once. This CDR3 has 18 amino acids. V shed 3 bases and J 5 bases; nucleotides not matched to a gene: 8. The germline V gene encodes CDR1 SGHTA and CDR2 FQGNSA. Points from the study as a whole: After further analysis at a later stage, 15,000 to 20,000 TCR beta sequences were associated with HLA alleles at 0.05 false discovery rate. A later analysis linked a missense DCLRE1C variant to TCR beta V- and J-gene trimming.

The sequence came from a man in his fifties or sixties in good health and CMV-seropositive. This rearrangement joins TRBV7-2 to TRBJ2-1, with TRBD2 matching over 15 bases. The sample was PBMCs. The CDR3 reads CASSFRLGLAGGNNEQFF. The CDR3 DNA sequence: TGTGCCAGCAGCTTCCGCCTCGGACTAGCGGGAGGGAACAATGAGCAGTTCTTC.